The rows below give T cell receptor beta chains drawn from one sample of a study of T cell changes during pregnancy in multiple sclerosis. The repertoire was sequenced with immunoSEQ multiplex PCR; TCRdb's copy has only in-frame clones and lacks some. The repertoire includes about 73,000 clones, almost 95% of them detected once, and 2.8% sits in the top ten. The sequencing here drew on peripheral blood, taken in the third trimester of pregnancy. The receptors were gathered from a female donor in good health, enrolled as a control in a pregnancy study. The CDR3 runs from the conserved cysteine through the conserved F or W. The D gene is left open where the match is weak. Size is stated for part of the rows, as once, few or many counts, or as a class when the clone is expanded.

clone_size | d_call | j_call | v_call | cdr3_nt | cdr3_aa
. | . | TRBJ2-3 | TRBV7-3 | TGTGCCAGCAGCGCTAGGGGATTCACAGATACGCAGTATTTT | CASSARGFTDTQYF
. | . | TRBJ1-6 | TRBV30 | TGTGCCTGGAGTGTAAGTGGATACAGCTATAATTCACCCCTCCACTTT | CAWSVSGYSYNSPLHF
. | . | TRBJ1-2 | TRBV28 | TGTGCCAGCAGTTTATCCTTTAATGGGGGGGGCTACACCTTC | CASSLSFNGGGYTF
once | . | TRBJ1-1 | TRBV5-1 | TGCGCCAGCAGCTTGACAGGGAACACTGAAGCTTTCTTT | CASSLTGNTEAFF
. | TRBD1 | TRBJ1-1 | TRBV7-2 | TGTGCCAGCAGCGTCGGACAGGGGGCGGGGGGCACTGAAGCTTTCTTT | CASSVGQGAGGTEAFF
. | . | TRBJ1-1 | TRBV18 | TGTGCCAGCTCACCACAGCGGGGAGAAGCTTTCTTT | CASSPQRGEAFF
. | . | TRBJ1-1 | TRBV7-8 | TGTGCCAGCAGCTTAGGGGGACAATATGAAGCTTTCTTT | CASSLGGQYEAFF
. | . | TRBJ1-1 | TRBV27 | TGTGCCAGGCCCCCCGTAGATATGAACACTGAAGCTTTCTTT | CARPPVDMNTEAFF
. | TRBD1 | TRBJ1-2 | TRBV6-5 | TGTGCCAGCAGTCCCAGGGACAGCTATGGCTACACCTTC | CASSPRDSYGYTF
once | . | TRBJ1-1 | TRBV27 | TGTGCCAGCAGTTTAAGGGGGGGGAACACTGAAGCTTTCTTT | CASSLRGGNTEAFF
. | TRBD2 | TRBJ2-7 | TRBV27 | TGTGCCAGCAGTTATACGGGGGGCTACGAGCAGTACTTC | CASSYTGGYEQYF
. | . | TRBJ1-1 | TRBV10-2 | TGCGCCAGCAGCGGCGGGAACACTGAAGCTTTCTTT | CASSGGNTEAFF
once | . | TRBJ1-1 | TRBV5-1 | TGCGCCAGCAGCTTACAGGGTACGAACACTGAAGCTTTCTTT | CASSLQGTNTEAFF
. | TRBD2 | TRBJ2-7 | TRBV5-6 | TGTGCCAGCTTAGCGGGGGCTGCCCAAGAGCAGTACTTC | CASLAGAAQEQYF
. | . | TRBJ2-1 | TRBV28 | TGTGCCAGCAGTTTACGGGGGAGCTCCTACAATGAGCAGTTCTTC | CASSLRGSSYNEQFF
. | . | TRBJ2-1 | TRBV7-2 | TGTGCCAGCAGCTTAGCACGGGGTAGCTCCTACAATGAGCAGTTCTTC | CASSLARGSSYNEQFF
. | TRBD1 | TRBJ1-1 | TRBV7-2 | TGTGCCAGCAGCTTCAACACAGGGGTGGGGGCTTTCTTT | CASSFNTGVGAFF
. | . | TRBJ1-6 | TRBV7-2 | TGTGCCAGCAGCTTCCGAGGGAGCGCGAATTCACCCCTCCACTTT | CASSFRGSANSPLHF
. | TRBD2 | TRBJ2-2 | TRBV7-9 | TGTGCCAGCAGCCTCGGACTAGCGGGAGTCACCGGGGAGCTGTTTTTT | CASSLGLAGVTGELFF
. | . | TRBJ1-5 | TRBV19 | TGTGCCAGTAGTCCCCGCAGGGATAGCAATCAGCCCCAGCATTTT | CASSPRRDSNQPQHF
. | . | TRBJ2-5 | TRBV28 | TGTGCCAGCAGTTTAGTTGCAGGGGTAGTAGAGACCCAGTACTTC | CASSLVAGVVETQYF
. | TRBD1 | TRBJ2-1 | TRBV7-2 | TGTGCCAGCAGCTACGGGGCAGGGGGCGATGAGCAGTTCTTC | CASSYGAGGDEQFF
. | . | TRBJ1-3 | TRBV28 | TGTGCCAGCAGTCCTATACAGGGCCCTGGAAACACCATATATTTT | CASSPIQGPGNTIYF
. | TRBD2 | TRBJ2-1 | TRBV28 | TGTGCCAGCAGTTTAAGGCTAGCGGGGGACTACAATGAGCAGTTCTTC | CASSLRLAGDYNEQFF
. | . | TRBJ2-2 | TRBV19 | TGTGCCAGTAATGGCAGGTGGGACACCGGGGAGCTGTTTTTT | CASNGRWDTGELFF
. | TRBD2 | TRBJ2-1 | TRBV6-1 | TGTGCCAGCAGTGAAGGAGCGGGAGGTGCCTACAATGAGCAGTTCTTC | CASSEGAGGAYNEQFF